This T cell receptor beta chain is from a study of cytomegalovirus exposure and HLA in healthy donors (dated by TCRdb to 2016 to 2017). Context from the whole study: According to an earlier analysis of several hundred of the donors, about 179 million T cells yielded 100 million or so unique TCR beta sequences and 276 Gb of sequence data. An early release covering 550 to 650 HLA-typed donors comprised about 320 gigabases of sequencing data and 65 million to 100 million unique TCR sequences. The genetic ancestry cluster associated with self-reported Caucasian donors included around four fifths of the roughly 410 genotyped donors. The aim of the study was to test whether cataloging public T cell receptors could identify signatures of past pathogen exposure. Using immunosequencing, the study profiled T cell repertoires from 550 to 750 subjects and related those repertoires to cytomegalovirus serostatus. A separate validation cohort of roughly 120 different subjects was used in addition to the roughly 700-subject first cohort. To predict cytomegalovirus infection status, the study brought together high-throughput TCR immunosequencing, statistical association of individual TCRs with disease status, and machine learning. A later analysis re-analyzed previously published TCR beta repertoires from 600 to 850 donors and added high-resolution HLA genotyping to study TCR occurrence patterns. Rather than drawing on any new phenotypic data, the later analysis identified candidate immune exposures from TCR beta sequences and the way those sequences occurred across donors. An earlier analysis of 587 of the donors applied high-throughput TCR beta sequencing to assess whether each TCR beta V gene segment acted as functional or pseudogenic. Alongside the repertoire data, information on donor age, sex, ethnicity and CMV serostatus was compiled. Genome-wide SNP genotypes for about 60% of the roughly 700 donors were used in a later genetic analysis, which treated that subset as a discovery cohort. Every repertoire in the discovery cohort had been generated on one and the same sequencing platform. Both class I and class II loci were covered by HLA typing, at four-digit resolution. Typing coverage varied by locus: roughly 629-640 donors for A, B, C, DRB1 and DQB1; 500 to 550 for DQA1; around 610 for DPA1; approximately 490 for DPB1. Roughly 5 DR-DQ haplotypes were handled as single units for association and clustering because linkage in the cohort was strong. Among about 370 genotyped donors of the cohort, an average of roughly 230,000 unique TCR beta nucleotide sequences was sequenced per donor, of which approximately 19% were non-productive.

Including the terminal cysteine and phenylalanine, the CDR3 comprises 11 residues. Of the read, only the CDR3 DNA is kept; its 33 bases are in frame from base 1. According to the germline V gene (reference sequence), CDR1 reads LNHNV and CDR2 reads YYDKDF. The germline V end is reduced by 9 bases and the J end by 14 bases; junction bases left unmatched: 9. Study-level results and caveats: According to a later analysis, most CMV-associated TCR beta chains appeared to be HLA-restricted, and the HLA associations seemed to be driven largely by CMV exposure. In this cohort, only TCR beta chains were sequenced, and detectable features were limited by the absence of alpha or paired-chain data. The 87-base-pair reads could not distinguish some IMGT-functional V segments, including TRBV6-2 and TRBV6-3, so those segments were excluded. In an earlier analysis of fewer than 700 of the donors, most TCR beta V segments appeared in productive rearrangements about 87% or about 30% of the time, broadly matching IMGT annotations. At a false discovery rate of 0.05, a later analysis linked 15,000 to 20,000 TCR beta sequences to specific HLA alleles. Because some donors lacked HLA typing at each locus, the association tests relied only on the typed subset. The earlier analysis of 450 to 700 of the donors excluded 15 to 20 rarely observed V segments, including chromosome 9 orphons, because counts were too low. According to a later analysis, TCR association rates differed among HLA loci, with DRB1 alleles showing the most associated TCRs and HLA-C alleles showing the fewest. Linkage disequilibrium might explain the correlated functional status among segregating V segments, but an unknown experimental factor could not be excluded. The only immune exposure information available for the cohort was CMV serostatus. The study gave a list of over 150 TCR beta chains associated with cytomegalovirus. A further reported finding was that TCR beta sequences accurately predicted the HLA-A and HLA-B alleles for most subjects in the first cohort. Several of the top co-occurrence clusters appeared to be linked to parvovirus B19, influenza, CMV and Epstein-Barr virus, according to a later analysis. Cytomegalovirus status was reported to be diagnosed by the classifier with high specificity and sensitivity in both the original and validation cohorts. Strong co-occurrence of HLA alleles, especially DR and DQ, made assigning TCR associations to individual alleles difficult. Compared with the roughly 670-donor mean, donors in an Asian-associated ancestry cluster had fewer N-insertions in productive TCRs, according to a later genetic analysis. In a later analysis, HLA-associated TCR beta chains were found to be more clonally expanded and to have lower generation probabilities than equally common non-associated chains. Three of the identified cytomegalovirus-associated TCR beta chains were confirmed in vitro to be specific for cytomegalovirus antigens. Most TCR sequences were observed very rarely across donors, whereas some public TCRs were present in many individuals. An association between a missense DCLRE1C variant and V-gene and J-gene trimming of TCR beta chains was found in a later genetic analysis and replicated in an independent cohort. According to the authors, the approach could potentially be generalized to other disease states and immunological phenotypes. A group of highly shared sequence variants was considered likely to be a technical artifact of the sequencing pipeline. Roughly uniform sequencing depth across donors was assumed in presence/absence analyses, although this assumption may not hold.

This clone has only a few counts. The specificity of this receptor is unknown. No base-level quality is on record; no much larger clone is a single base apart. In total, approximately 700 healthy bone marrow donors made up the cohort. Cohort members were all nominally healthy when sampled, although unrecorded immune exposures were likely present. The donor tested CMV seropositive and was one of the 289 seropositive cohort members. A peripheral blood sample was provided by each donor, and peripheral blood mononuclear cells were used for TCR beta sequencing. The Qiagen DNeasy Blood Extraction Kit was used to extract genomic DNA from the blood cell samples. Libraries were constructed by the immunoSEQ multiplex PCR assay. For the multiplex PCR, a mixture combining 60 forward primers for TCR Vbeta segments and 13 reverse primers for TCR Jbeta segments was used. The CDR3 region of rearranged TCR beta genes was amplified from genomic DNA with a multiplex PCR assay. On the Illumina HiSeq System, the amplified TCR beta libraries were sequenced as 87-base-pair reads. The paper's processing steps were these. Across the 700 or so repertoires, a later analysis counted tens of millions of unique TCR beta chains, 9.5 million to 13 million of which were shared by at least two donors. A nearest-neighbor algorithm error-corrected the raw reads and collapsed the reads into unique sequences, merging closely related sequences to remove PCR and sequencing errors. V, D and J gene segments were assigned by aligning CDR3 sequences to IMGT reference sequences. For a sequence to be retained, at least a six-nucleotide match to both a V gene segment and a J gene segment was required. Rearrangements were classified as productive when the CDR3 lacked stop codons and remained in frame with V and J, and all other rearrangements were classified as non-productive. Following IMGT convention, CDR3 was defined as the stretch from the second conserved V-encoded cysteine to the conserved J-encoded phenylalanine. The earlier analysis of 500 to 650 of the donors excluded any sequence lacking an unambiguous match to a single V gene segment. In an earlier analysis of 587 of the donors, V segments were called functional above 56.7% productive rearrangements and were called segregating when the between-donor standard deviation exceeded 5%. To diagnose cytomegalovirus status from the catalog of TCR beta chain sequences, a statistical classification framework was built. V and J gene assignment, in a later analysis, came from comparing TCR nucleotide sequences with IMGT/GENE-DB human TR gene sequences. Using the TCRdist pipeline, a later analysis assigned CDR3 sequences along with most-parsimonious VDJ recombination scenarios. In a later analysis, each TCR beta chain was defined by its CDR3 amino acid sequence together with its V-gene family, and reads lacking a unique V-gene family were excluded. A later analysis removed several hundred highly shared, low-generation-probability nucleotide sequences to deal with suspected cross-contamination and a sequencing artifact. For each public chain, a later analysis derived a clonal expansion index from normalized ranks of inferred template counts within each repertoire. In a later analysis, generation probabilities were computed using a VDJ recombination model fitted to out-of-frame rearrangements, and the results were checked against IGoR. Hypergeometric tests were used in a later analysis to score TCR-TCR, TCR-HLA and TCR-CMV co-occurrence, with a repertoire-size bias correction applied to the TCR pairs. A later analysis estimated false discovery rates by permuting HLA or CMV assignments 20 times. In a later analysis, co-occurring TCRs were grouped with DBSCAN, and TCRdist sequence similarity was added when clustering was performed within HLA-allele-positive subsets. For co-occurrence clustering, repertoires with fewer than 30,000 or more than 120,000 public chains were excluded, along with roughly 5 repertoires with anomalous nucleotide sharing. What TCRdb holds here is the immuneACCESS table cut down to in-frame rearrangements. Part of the clones is not present; checked against another copy, under half of the missing clones reflect an unresolved V gene, and the others are unexplained. V and J calls and clone size are as listed in that table; D and trimming were resolved from the DNA. This sample comprises about 150,000 clones, roughly 75% of them detected only once. The ten largest account for around 10% of the sample.

The clonotype comes from a man younger than 30 in good health and CMV-seropositive. Sequencing input: PBMCs. Recombination linked TRBV15 to TRBJ1-4; 7 central nucleotides agree with TRBD1. The DNA reads TGTGCCACTCAGGGGGAGAGGGGGCTGTTTTTT. Translation gives CATQGERGLFF.